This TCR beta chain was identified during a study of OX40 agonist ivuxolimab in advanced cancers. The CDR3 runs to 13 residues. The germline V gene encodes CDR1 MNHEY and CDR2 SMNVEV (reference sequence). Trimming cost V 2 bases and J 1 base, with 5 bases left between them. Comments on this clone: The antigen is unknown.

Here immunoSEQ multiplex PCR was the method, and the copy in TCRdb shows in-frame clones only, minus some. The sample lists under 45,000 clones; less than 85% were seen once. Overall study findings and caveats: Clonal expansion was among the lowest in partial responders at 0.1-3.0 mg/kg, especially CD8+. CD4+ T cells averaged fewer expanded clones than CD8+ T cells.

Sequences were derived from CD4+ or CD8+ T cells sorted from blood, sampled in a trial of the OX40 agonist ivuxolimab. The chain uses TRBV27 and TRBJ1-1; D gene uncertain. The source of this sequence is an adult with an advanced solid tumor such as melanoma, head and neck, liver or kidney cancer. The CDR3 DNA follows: TGTGCCAGCAGTTTACCAGGGAACACTGAAGCTTTCTTT. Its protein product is CASSLPGNTEAFF.